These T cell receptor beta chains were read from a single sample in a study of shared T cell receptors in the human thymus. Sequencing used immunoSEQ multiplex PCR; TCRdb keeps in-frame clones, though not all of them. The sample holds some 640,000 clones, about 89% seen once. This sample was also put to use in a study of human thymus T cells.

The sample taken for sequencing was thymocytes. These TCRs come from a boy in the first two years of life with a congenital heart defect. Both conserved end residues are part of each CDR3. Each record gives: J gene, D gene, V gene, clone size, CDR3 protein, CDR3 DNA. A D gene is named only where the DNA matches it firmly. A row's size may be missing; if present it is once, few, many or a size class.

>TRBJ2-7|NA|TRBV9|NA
CASSPRGPGEQYF
TGTGCCAGCAGCCCCCGAGGTCCGGGCGAGCAGTACTTC
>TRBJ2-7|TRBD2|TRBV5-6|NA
CASSLQLAGYPSHEQYF
TGTGCCAGCAGCCTGCAACTAGCGGGCTATCCCTCCCACGAGCAGTACTTC
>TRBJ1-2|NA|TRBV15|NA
CATSSMGQDDYGYTF
TGTGCCACCAGCAGTATGGGGCAGGACGACTATGGCTACACCTTC
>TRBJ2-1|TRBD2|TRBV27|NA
CASSRLAGIYNEQFF
TGTGCCAGCAGCAGACTAGCGGGGATATACAATGAGCAGTTCTTC
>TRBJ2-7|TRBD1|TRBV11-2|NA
CASSITSGTGSHEQYF
TGTGCCAGCAGCATCACCTCCGGGACAGGGAGTCACGAGCAGTACTTC
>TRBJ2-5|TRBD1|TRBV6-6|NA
CASHDRGEQETQYF
TGTGCCAGCCATGACAGGGGCGAACAAGAGACCCAGTACTTC
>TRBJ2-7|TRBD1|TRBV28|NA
CASSLFRDRSSYEQYF
TGTGCCAGCAGTTTATTCCGGGACAGGAGCTCCTACGAGCAGTACTTC
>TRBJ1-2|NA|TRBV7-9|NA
CASSLVRGYTF
TGTGCCAGCAGCTTAGTTCGTGGCTACACCTTC
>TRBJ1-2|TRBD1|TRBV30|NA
CAWTGTRSRDRVNYGYTF
TGTGCCTGGACCGGTACTCGATCAAGGGACAGGGTTAACTATGGCTACACCTTC
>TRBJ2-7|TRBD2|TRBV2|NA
CASSERYLGRYEQYF
TGTGCCAGCAGTGAAAGGTACCTCGGGAGGTACGAGCAGTACTTC
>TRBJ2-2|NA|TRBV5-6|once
CASSPSWAATGELFF
TGTGCCAGCAGCCCCTCGTGGGCAGCCACCGGGGAGCTGTTTTTT
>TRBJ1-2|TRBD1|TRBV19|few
CASSFRGRRGYTF
TGTGCCAGTAGCTTCAGGGGGCGTCGAGGCTACACCTTC
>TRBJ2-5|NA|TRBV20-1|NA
CSARLGQTQYF
TGCAGTGCTAGATTGGGGCAGACCCAGTACTTC
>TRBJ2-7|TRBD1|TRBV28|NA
CASSPRTGGSDEQYF
TGTGCCAGCAGCCCGCGGACAGGGGGGTCCGACGAGCAGTACTTC
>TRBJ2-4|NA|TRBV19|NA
CASSIGTGEESAKNIQYF
TGTGCCAGTAGTATAGGAACCGGGGAGGAATCAGCCAAAAACATTCAGTACTTC
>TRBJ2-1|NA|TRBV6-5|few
CASSYKREQFF
TGTGCCAGCAGTTACAAGCGGGAGCAGTTCTTC
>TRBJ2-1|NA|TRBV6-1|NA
CASSEGPRASYNEQFF
TGTGCCAGCAGTGAGGGCCCACGTGCCTCCTACAATGAGCAGTTCTTC
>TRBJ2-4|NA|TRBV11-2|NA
CASSLGSSPTKNIQYF
TGTGCCAGCAGCTTAGGTTCTAGCCCTACCAAAAACATTCAGTACTTC
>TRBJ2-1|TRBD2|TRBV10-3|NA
CAINCEREGGNEQFF
TGTGCCATCAATTGCGAGCGGGAGGGTGGCAATGAGCAGTTCTTC
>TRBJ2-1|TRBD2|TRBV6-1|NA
CASSARLAGERYNEQFF
TGTGCCAGCAGTGCGAGGTTAGCGGGAGAAAGATACAATGAGCAGTTCTTC
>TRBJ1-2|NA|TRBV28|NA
CASSFRVNYGYTF
TGTGCCAGCAGTTTTCGGGTGAACTATGGCTACACCTTC
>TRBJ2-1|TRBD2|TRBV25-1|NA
CASRETSGRFHEQFF
TGTGCCAGCAGGGAAACTAGCGGGAGATTCCATGAGCAGTTCTTC